A single count supports the clone carrying this TCR beta chain. Each of the CD4+ naive, central memory, regulatory and stem cell-like memory populations was sorted via CD45RO/CCR7/CD25/CD127/CD95/CD27. The germline CDR1 and CDR2 sequences are SEHNR and FQNEAQ (reference sequence). Trimming stripped 4 bases from V and 5 bases from J, with 9 bases between. The CDR3 totals 12 residues. The record originates from a study of beta chain features in type 1 diabetes. Reverse transcribing all isolated RNA meant expressed TCRB transcripts were sequenced. Generated by immunoSEQ multiplex PCR, the TCRdb table keeps only in-frame clones and is missing some. Among 400,000 to 600,000 clones, approximately 30% were seen once, and the ten largest hold roughly 0.066%.

This sequence originates from a man aged 18-30 years in good health. Material for sequencing was naive CD4+ T cells from blood. The genes are TRBV7-9 and TRBJ2-7; tentative D call: TRBD2 (6 bases). The chain's CDR3 is CASSWRGNEQYF. The CDR3 bases are TGTGCCAGCAGCTGGAGGGGCAACGAGCAGTACTTC. Supplemented by reference TRBV7-9 and TRBJ2-7, the full variable domain reads DTGVSQNPRHKITKRGQNVTFRCDPISEHNRLYWYRQTLGQGPEFLTYFQNEAQLEKSRLLSDRFSAERPKGSFSTLEIQRTEQGDSAMYLCASSWRGNEQYFGPGTRLTVT.